Detailed here is one T cell receptor (beta chain). This entry comes from a study of ipilimumab plus nivolumab after autologous stem cell transplantation. Ipilimumab, 1 mg/kg, started 14 to 28 days after autologous transplant. The method was immunoSEQ multiplex PCR; TCRdb's version includes in-frame clones alone and lacks a portion of them. Of about 43,000 clones in the sample, nearly 90% were seen once. The CDR3 is made up of 16 amino acids. The V call is TRBV21-1, the J call TRBJ1-1. TRBV21-1 is described as a pseudogene. Here the sequenced sample was PBMCs, taken in a trial of ipilimumab plus nivolumab as post-transplant consolidation. This TCR was recovered from a male donor with multiple myeloma. The CDR3 spells CAAAGVGPKKNTEAFF. The CDR3 nucleotides are TGTGCCGCAGCTGGGGTAGGGCCGAAAAAGAACACTGAAGCTTTCTTT.